The 31 T cell receptor beta chains listed next were all sequenced from one sample in a study of shared clonotypes between healthy human individuals. The data were produced by immunoSEQ multiplex PCR, yet TCRdb's version contains in-frame clones alone and is incomplete. Of about 79,000 clones in the sample, 62% are singletons; the top ten hold roughly 49%. Sequencing input: memory CD8+ T cells sorted from blood. The subset: CD45RO+ cells pooled with CCR7-negative TemRA cells. The receptors originated from a man aged 30-40 years in good health.

This clone was found many times. The V call is TRBV19, the J call TRBJ2-7; either TRBD1 or TRBD2 may fit D (5 bases each). V was shortened by 6 bases and J by 2 bases, with 14 bases between the two germline ends. The V gene's germline CDR1 is LNHDA and CDR2 SQIVND (reference sequence). This CDR3 is 14 amino acids long. This CDR3 is CASSRENVPYEQYF. CDR3 sequence (DNA): TGTGCCAGTAGCAGGGAGAACGTCCCCTACGAGCAGTACTTC. Complete variable domain (other parts from reference TRBV19 and TRBJ2-7): DGGITQSPKYLFRKEGQNVTLSCEQNLNHDAMYWYRQDPGQGLRLIYYSQIVNDFQKGDIAEGYSVSREKKESFPLTVTSAQKNPTAFYLCASSRENVPYEQYFGPGTRLTVT.

This clone is labeled medium-sized. The CDR3: CASSLGLGGDEQFF. The CDR3 nucleotides read TGTGCCAGCAGCTTAGGCCTCGGCGGGGATGAGCAGTTCTTC. The chain carries TRBV7-9 and TRBJ2-1; D perhaps matches TRBD2 (6 bases). Trimming shortened V by 1 base and J by 8 bases, and 12 bases separated the two germline ends. The length of the CDR3 is 14 residues. Germline CDR1 and CDR2: SEHNR and FQNEAQ (reference sequence).

The chain combines TRBV7-3 with TRBJ2-1, with D possibly called TRBD1 or TRBD2 (5 bases each). CDR1 is SGHTA and CDR2 is FQGTGA in the germline V gene. V lost 3 bases, J lost 1 base, and 19 bases lay in between. This CDR3 is 18 amino acids long. This CDR3 reads CASSFLPTGTRSYNEQFF. The DNA for the CDR3 is TGTGCCAGCAGCTTCCTACCCACCGGGACCCGATCCTACAATGAGCAGTTCTTC.

The chain joins TRBV13 to TRBJ2-7; no clear D gene. Germline CDR1 is PRHDT and CDR2 is FYEKMQ (reference sequence). The germline V and J ends were trimmed by 1 base and 5 bases, with 3 bases remaining between them. The CDR3 length is 11 residues. The DNA for the CDR3 is TGTGCCAGCAGCTTAGAGGACGAGCAGTACTTC. This sequence encodes CASSLEDEQYF.

This chain joins TRBV27 and TRBJ2-1; weak D call: TRBD2 (6 bases). The CDR3 is 18 amino acids. Germline loops: CDR1 MNHEY, CDR2 SMNVEV (reference sequence). V was cut by 8 bases and J by 0 bases, with 23 bases left in between. The CDR3 sequence: CASLSRDSIVSSYNEQFF. CDR3 nucleotide sequence: TGTGCCAGCTTGAGTAGGGACTCTATCGTATCCTCCTACAATGAGCAGTTCTTC.

The chain is built from TRBV30 and TRBJ2-2; D is possibly TRBD1 or TRBD2 (5 bases each). The V end was cut by 1 base, the J end by 3 bases, with 24 bases between. The CDR3 has 19 amino acids. From germline, CDR1 is GTSNPN and CDR2 SVGIG (reference sequence). CDR3 nucleotides: TGTGCCTGGAGTGGTCTAGGACATTCTTTACTAGTTTACACCGGGGAGCTGTTTTTT. Its translation: CAWSGLGHSLLVYTGELFF.

This chain joins TRBV7-3 and TRBJ2-2; D not resolved. The CDR3 is 15 residues long. Germline lookup yields CDR1 SGHTA and CDR2 FQGTGA. Trimming removed 3 bases at V and 0 bases at J, with 8 bases between. The CDR3 region is CASSLAVTNTGELFF. CDR3 DNA sequence: TGTGCCAGCAGCTTGGCGGTAACGAACACCGGGGAGCTGTTTTTT.

This clone has only a few counts. This chain joins TRBV7-8 and TRBJ2-3, with D unclear. Germline V CDR1 and CDR2: SGHVS, FQNEAQ. Trimming pared 5 bases from V and 6 bases from J, leaving 12 bases between. The CDR3 is 13 residues long. CDR3: CASSLLMWDTQYF. For the CDR3, the DNA is TGTGCCAGCAGCCTACTGATGTGGGATACGCAGTATTTT.

This clone was counted ten times or more. V and J are TRBV29-1 and TRBJ2-3; 12 positions agree with TRBD2. The CDR3 spans 15 residues. Germline trimming cut 5 bases from V and 4 bases from J; bases unmatched to any gene: 7. Germline loops: CDR1 SQVTM, CDR2 ANQGSEA. For the CDR3, the DNA is TGCAGCGTTTGGGCTAGCGGGAGGGCCTCAGATACGCAGTATTTT. This sequence encodes CSVWASGRASDTQYF.

The V and J genes are TRBV9 and TRBJ1-3; a possible D gene is TRBD1 (6 bases). The CDR3 has 15 amino acids. Germline values: CDR1 SGDLS, CDR2 YYNGEE. Trimming left V 4 bases short and J 0 bases short, with 11 bases between. Written as DNA, the CDR3 is TGTGCCAGCAGCCCCGGGGGGCTCTCTGGAAACACCATATATTTT. It is translated as CASSPGGLSGNTIYF.

The chain couples TRBV11-2 to TRBJ2-1; 8 nucleotides match TRBD2. V was pared by 5 bases and J by 0 bases, with 6 bases of the junction left unmatched. Germline V gene data show CDR1 as SGHAT and CDR2 as FQNNGV. The CDR3 spans 16 residues. The DNA for the CDR3 is TGTGCCAGCAGCCCCGTAGCGGGGAGCTCCTACAATGAGCAGTTCTTC. As protein: CASSPVAGSSYNEQFF.

The gene calls are TRBV27 and TRBJ2-7; D gene uncertain. Between the trimmed V and J ends, which lost 4 bases and 0 bases, there was a span of 4 bases. Germline CDR1 and CDR2: MNHEY and SMNVEV (reference sequence). This CDR3 contains 12 residues. CDR3 in amino acids: CASSYLSYEQYF. The CDR3 nucleotides read TGTGCCAGCAGTTACCTCTCCTACGAGCAGTACTTC.

This chain connects TRBV27 to TRBJ2-3; D is undetermined. Trimming took 4 bases from V and 2 from J, leaving 4 bases between them. Germline CDR1 and CDR2: MNHEY and SMNVEV (reference sequence). This CDR3 is 12 amino acids long. CDR3 bases: TGTGCCAGCAGTTCATACACAGATACGCAGTATTTT. Translated, it gives CASSSYTDTQYF.

The genes are TRBV11-2 and TRBJ2-2; tentatively, D is TRBD2 (6 bases). Trimming cost V 3 bases and J 7 bases, with 12 bases left between them. The CDR3 is made up of 14 amino acids. From germline, CDR1 is SGHAT and CDR2 FQNNGV. The CDR3 sequence is CASSFGGSVGELFF. The CDR3 DNA follows: TGTGCCAGCAGCTTTGGAGGGTCGGTCGGGGAGCTGTTTTTT.

This clone has a single count. This chain links TRBV7-3 with TRBJ2-1, with D unresolved. The CDR3 is 16 amino acids. The ends were cut back, 5 bases at V and 3 bases at J, with 17 bases in the middle. Germline CDR1 is SGHTA and CDR2 is FQGTGA. This CDR3 reads CASSPKMGPNYNEQFF. The CDR3 DNA sequence: TGTGCCAGCAGCCCTAAAATGGGTCCTAACTACAATGAGCAGTTCTTC.

The chain recombines TRBV29-1 with TRBJ2-3; perhaps TRBD1 as D (5 bases). V lost 3 bases to trimming and J lost 0 bases, with 10 bases between them. This CDR3 is 14 amino acids long. Germline V gene sequence: CDR1 SQVTM, CDR2 ANQGSEA. The CDR3 protein is CSVDGADSTDTQYF. The CDR3 DNA reads TGCAGCGTTGATGGGGCGGATAGCACAGATACGCAGTATTTT.

This chain links TRBV7-3 with TRBJ2-5; D perhaps matches TRBD2 (6 bases). V lost 5 bases, J lost 0 bases, and 13 bases lay in between. Germline V gene data show CDR1 as SGHTA and CDR2 as FQGTGA. The CDR3 contains 15 residues. In DNA form, the CDR3 reads TGTGCCAGCAGCCAAAGCGGGTTAAACCAAGAGACCCAGTACTTC. Translated: CASSQSGLNQETQYF. Full variable domain (rest looked up from reference TRBV7-3 and TRBJ2-5): GAGVSQTPSNKVTEKGKYVELRCDPISGHTALYWYRQSLGQGPEFLIYFQGTGAADDSGLPNDRFFAVRPEGSVSTLKIQRTERGDSAVYLCASSQSGLNQETQYFGPGTRLLVL.

This chain uses TRBV27 with TRBJ1-1, with D unclear. CDR3 length: 14 amino acids. V dropped 5 bases and J dropped 1 base, with 11 bases sitting between them. Looked up from germline, CDR1 is MNHEY and CDR2 is SMNVEV (reference sequence). The CDR3 here is CASSRLGGNTEAFF. The CDR3 DNA sequence: TGTGCCAGCAGTCGGTTGGGAGGGAACACTGAAGCTTTCTTT.

The DNA of the CDR3 is TGTGCCAGCAGTCATACTACAGGGATAGCGTATTTT. This gives the protein CASSHTTGIAYF. The V and J genes are TRBV6-6 and TRBJ2-3; TRBD1 is a possible D gene (6 bases). The CDR3 is 12 residues long. The germline CDR1 and CDR2 sequences are MNHNY and SVGAGI (reference sequence). Trimming stripped 5 bases from V and 14 bases from J, with 17 bases between.

The V gene is TRBV4-3, the J gene TRBJ2-1; D not resolved. The CDR3 runs to 15 residues. V dropped 3 bases and J dropped 0 bases, with 9 bases sitting between them. CDR1 and CDR2 (germline): LGHNA, YSLEER. The CDR3, as DNA: TGCGCCAGCAGCCACGAGCGATCCTCCTACAATGAGCAGTTCTTC. Translation gives CASSHERSSYNEQFF.

In this sample, this clone turned up once. The rearrangement links TRBV15 to TRBJ2-1; perhaps TRBD1 as D (5 bases). Germline V lookup: CDR1 LNHNV, CDR2 YYDKDF (reference sequence). V lost 0 bases to trimming and J lost 2 bases, with 11 bases between them. The length of the CDR3 is 16 residues. The chain's CDR3 is CATSRELDIPYNEQFF. DNA of the CDR3: TGTGCCACCAGCAGAGAGTTGGACATCCCCTACAATGAGCAGTTCTTC.

This clone was recorded at least ten times. The genes are TRBV6-1 and TRBJ2-5; no firm D call. From germline, CDR1 is MNHNS and CDR2 SASEGT. Trimming removed 1 base at V and 1 base at J, with 10 bases between. The CDR3 has 15 residues. CDR3 bases: TGTGCCAGCAGTGAAGTAAAGGGAAGCCAAGAGACCCAGTACTTC. It is translated as CASSEVKGSQETQYF.

The chain combines TRBV7-8 with TRBJ2-3, with 7 bases that match TRBD2. Germline V CDR1 and CDR2: SGHVS, FQNEAQ. Unmatched junction bases numbered 2, after V lost 2 bases and J lost 9 bases. The CDR3 is 12 residues long. Here the CDR3 reads CASSLRRGTQYF. The CDR3 DNA follows: TGTGCCAGCAGCTTAAGGCGGGGGACGCAGTATTTT.

The genes are TRBV19 and TRBJ2-1, with D possibly TRBD2 on 7 matching bases. CDR3 length: 13 residues. V lost 3 bases, J lost 9 bases, and 12 bases lay in between. In germline, CDR1 is LNHDA, CDR2 SQIVND (reference sequence). CDR3 DNA sequence: TGTGCCAGTAGTATCGGCGGGGGCGGTGAGCAGTTCTTC. Translating gives CASSIGGGGEQFF.

This chain links TRBV5-1 with TRBJ1-4; 7 nucleotides agree with TRBD1. The CDR3 is 15 residues long. In germline, CDR1 is SGHRS, CDR2 YFSETQ. After removal of 5 bases from V and 1 base from J, the junction contained 5 bases not matched to a gene. The CDR3 DNA follows: TGCGCCAGCAGTAATAACAGGGGAACTAATGAAAAACTGTTTTTT. As protein: CASSNNRGTNEKLFF.

This clone has more than one count but fewer than ten. The chain combines TRBV2 with TRBJ1-1; D is unclear. CDR1 and CDR2 from the germline V gene are SNHLY and FYNNEI. The V end lost 11 bases, the J end lost 2 bases, and 9 bases lay between the germline ends. This CDR3 spans 11 amino acids. The CDR3 DNA follows: TGTGCCGGGATGCGAAACACTGAAGCTTTCTTT. Protein product: CAGMRNTEAFF.

This clone was recorded many times. The chain employs TRBV6-5 and TRBJ2-1; possibly TRBD1 or TRBD2 for D (5 bases each). CDR3 length equals 15 residues. The V end lost 0 bases, the J end lost 8 bases, and 14 bases lay between the germline ends. Germline V CDR1 and CDR2: MNHEY, SVGAGI. CDR3 in amino acids: CASSYSGGASDEQFF. As DNA, the CDR3 is TGTGCCAGCAGTTACTCTGGGGGAGCTTCGGATGAGCAGTTCTTC.

J is TRBJ1-5 and V is TRBV28; D is perhaps TRBD1 (5 bases). Trimming stripped 6 bases from V and 6 bases from J, with 18 bases between. The germline CDR1 and CDR2 sequences are MDHEN and SYDVKM. This CDR3 is built from 15 residues. The DNA for the CDR3 is TGTGCCAGCAGAGCAGGACCAGGGATGGGTCAGCCCCAGCATTTT. Protein sequence: CASRAGPGMGQPQHF.

The chain employs TRBV18 and TRBJ2-2; unclear D gene. V was cut by 4 bases and J by 1 base, with 4 bases left in between. The CDR3 contains 13 residues. CDR1 is KGHSH, CDR2 LQKENI, per germline. CDR3: CASSLKNTGELFF. CDR3 nucleotide sequence: TGTGCCAGCTCACTGAAGAACACCGGGGAGCTGTTTTTT. The variable domain in full, with the rest retrieved from reference TRBV18 and TRBJ2-2, is NAGVMQNPRHLVRRRGQEARLRCSPMKGHSHVYWYRQLPEEGLKFMVYLQKENIIDESGMPKERFSAEFPKEGPSILRIQQVVRGDSAAYFCASSLKNTGELFFGEGSRLTVL.

The chain carries TRBV19 and TRBJ2-1; D possibly uses TRBD1 or TRBD2 (5 bases each). V was trimmed by 3 bases and J by 7 bases, leaving 10 bases between them. Germline loops: CDR1 LNHDA, CDR2 SQIVND (reference sequence). The CDR3 covers 13 residues. The CDR3 spells CASSMVGVNEQFF. The CDR3, as DNA: TGTGCCAGTAGTATGGTGGGGGTGAATGAGCAGTTCTTC. Full variable domain (missing parts from reference TRBV19 and TRBJ2-1): DGGITQSPKYLFRKEGQNVTLSCEQNLNHDAMYWYRQDPGQGLRLIYYSQIVNDFQKGDIAEGYSVSREKKESFPLTVTSAQKNPTAFYLCASSMVGVNEQFFGPGTRLTVL.

This clone came up a few times. J is TRBJ2-7 and V is TRBV5-6, with 7 bases identical to TRBD1. This CDR3 has 13 residues. Germline V gene lookup returns CDR1 SGHDT and CDR2 YYEEEE. V was clipped by 3 bases and J by 3 bases; unmatched bases: 3. The CDR3 here is CASSSTGLYEQYF. In DNA, the CDR3 is TGTGCCAGCAGCTCGACAGGGCTCTACGAGCAGTACTTC.